This T cell receptor beta chain originates from a study of early T cells in non-severe SARS-CoV-2 infection. Study as a whole: Sequencing of unsorted whole blood was done on bulk RNA, leaving chains unpaired. Whole-study results and caveats: The matching step, a VDJdb search, favored anti-spike CD8 responses and missed private and CD4 specificities.

This clonotype showed up many times. As yet, its antigen is unknown. As part of library construction, unique molecular identifiers were attached to individual cDNA molecules. TCRdb passed the 5' RACE reads through MiXCR, listing each CDR3 protein once. The data contain some 71,000 distinct CDR3 sequences, 8.5% to 10% of them singletons. After removal of 5 bases from V and 4 bases from J, the junction contained 8 bases not matched to a gene. Germline lookup yields CDR1 SGHNT and CDR2 YENEEA. This CDR3 has 16 amino acids. J is TRBJ2-2 and V is TRBV11-3; 9 bases map to TRBD1. Sequences were obtained from whole blood. The TCR sequence derives from an adult who was a healthcare worker with PCR-confirmed SARS-CoV-2 infection or an uninfected control (not recorded which). The CDR3 coding sequence is TGTGCCAGCAGCCCCGCCCGGGACAGGGCCACCGGGGAGCTGTTTTTT. Amino acid sequence: CASSPARDRATGELFF.